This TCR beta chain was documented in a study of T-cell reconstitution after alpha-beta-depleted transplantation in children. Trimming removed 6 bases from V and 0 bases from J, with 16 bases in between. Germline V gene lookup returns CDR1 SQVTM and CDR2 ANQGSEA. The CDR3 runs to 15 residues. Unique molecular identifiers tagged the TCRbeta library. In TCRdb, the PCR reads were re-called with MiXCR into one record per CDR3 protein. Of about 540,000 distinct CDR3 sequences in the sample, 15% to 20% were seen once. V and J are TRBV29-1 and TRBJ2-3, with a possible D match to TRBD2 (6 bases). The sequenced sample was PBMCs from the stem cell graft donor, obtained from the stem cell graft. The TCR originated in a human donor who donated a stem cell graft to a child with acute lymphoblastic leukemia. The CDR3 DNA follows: TGCAGCGTGCGGGCCGGGACTTCGAGCACAGATACGCAGTATTTT. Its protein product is CSVRAGTSSTDTQYF.